This TCR beta chain was obtained from a study of blood T cell repertoires in COVID-19. For the study at large: T cells, B-cell-depleted T cells, or PBMCs provided the cDNA or gDNA that served as material.

As originally analysed: By means of reference gene primer amplification, nucleated cell counts were estimated. Using immunoSEQ multiplex PCR, the repertoire was profiled, and TCRdb retains in-frame clones only, with some absent. The V and J calls and clone size were taken over from that table, and D and trimming were inferred from the DNA. This sample has some 140,000 clones; around three quarters occur once, and the top ten carry 3% to 4.5%. CDR1 SQVTM and CDR2 ANQGSEA come from the germline V gene. This CDR3 is 11 amino acids long. The ends were cut back, 7 bases at V and 7 bases at J, with 13 bases in the middle.

The J gene is TRBJ2-5, the V gene TRBV29-1; TRBD2 might be the D (6 bases). The source material was peripheral blood. The receptor's source is a man in his sixties with acute or convalescent COVID-19. The CDR3 DNA reads as TGCAGCGAGCAGGTCGGGGGGACCCAGTACTTC. Residues: CSEQVGGTQYF.